This T cell receptor beta chain stems from a study of shared clonotypes between healthy human individuals. CD8 cells regarded as naive lacked CD45RO, were positively chosen for CCR7, and omitted terminally differentiated effector memory CD45RA+ cells. Sorted-subset replicate PCR reactions were performed with about 210 ng DNA, corresponding to tens of thousands of T cell genomes. Using immunoSEQ multiplex PCR, the repertoire was profiled, and TCRdb retains in-frame clones only, with some absent. There are nearly 2 million clones in the sample; approximately 95% occur only once, and 1% to 1.5% lies in the top ten. Whole-study findings and limits: What limited the represented genetic and exposure-history diversity was the small number of donors.

This clone was found a few times. The antigen is unknown. The germline gives CDR1 ENHRY, CDR2 SYGVKD. The CDR3 runs 11 residues. V was trimmed by 3 bases and J by 5 bases, leaving 4 bases between them. This TCR was recovered from a man younger than 35 in good health. This chain uses TRBV10-3 with TRBJ1-2; D remains unclear. Sequenced: naive CD8+ T cells sorted from blood. DNA for the CDR3: TGTGCCATCAGTGATACATATGGCTACACCTTC. Its translation is CAISDTYGYTF.